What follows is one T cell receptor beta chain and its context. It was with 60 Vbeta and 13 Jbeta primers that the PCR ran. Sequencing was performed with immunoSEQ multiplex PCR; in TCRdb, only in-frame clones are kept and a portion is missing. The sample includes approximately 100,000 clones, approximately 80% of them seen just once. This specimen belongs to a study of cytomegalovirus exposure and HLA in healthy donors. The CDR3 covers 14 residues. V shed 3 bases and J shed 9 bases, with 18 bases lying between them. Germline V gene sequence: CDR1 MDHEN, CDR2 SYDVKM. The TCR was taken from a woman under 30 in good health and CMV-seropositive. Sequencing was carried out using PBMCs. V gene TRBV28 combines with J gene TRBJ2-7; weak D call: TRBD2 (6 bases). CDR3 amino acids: CASSFLARSSGQYF. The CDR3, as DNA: TGTGCCAGCAGTTTCCTAGCGCGGTCTTCAGGGCAGTACTTC.